This T cell receptor (beta chain) was sequenced in a study of shared clonotypes between healthy human individuals. Looking at the study overall: Aged 18 to 49, the donors were a couple of women and a few men.

V gave up 2 bases and J gave up 8 bases, with 13 bases separating them. CDR3 size: 14 residues. Germline values: CDR1 LGHNA, CDR2 YSLEER. Repertoires were generated with immunoSEQ multiplex PCR, while TCRdb's copy carries only in-frame clones and drops some. The sample has 450,000 to 550,000 clones; 79% are singletons. The specimen was PBMCs. This rearrangement joins TRBV4-3 to TRBJ2-1; TRBD1 might be the D (6 bases). The clonotype was recovered from a woman between 40 and 50 years old in good health. Some clones in this sample may be carry-over from other donors' samples. As DNA, the CDR3 is TGCGCCAGCAGCCAATACAGGGAAGTGGATGAGCAGTTCTTC. This codes for CASSQYREVDEQFF.